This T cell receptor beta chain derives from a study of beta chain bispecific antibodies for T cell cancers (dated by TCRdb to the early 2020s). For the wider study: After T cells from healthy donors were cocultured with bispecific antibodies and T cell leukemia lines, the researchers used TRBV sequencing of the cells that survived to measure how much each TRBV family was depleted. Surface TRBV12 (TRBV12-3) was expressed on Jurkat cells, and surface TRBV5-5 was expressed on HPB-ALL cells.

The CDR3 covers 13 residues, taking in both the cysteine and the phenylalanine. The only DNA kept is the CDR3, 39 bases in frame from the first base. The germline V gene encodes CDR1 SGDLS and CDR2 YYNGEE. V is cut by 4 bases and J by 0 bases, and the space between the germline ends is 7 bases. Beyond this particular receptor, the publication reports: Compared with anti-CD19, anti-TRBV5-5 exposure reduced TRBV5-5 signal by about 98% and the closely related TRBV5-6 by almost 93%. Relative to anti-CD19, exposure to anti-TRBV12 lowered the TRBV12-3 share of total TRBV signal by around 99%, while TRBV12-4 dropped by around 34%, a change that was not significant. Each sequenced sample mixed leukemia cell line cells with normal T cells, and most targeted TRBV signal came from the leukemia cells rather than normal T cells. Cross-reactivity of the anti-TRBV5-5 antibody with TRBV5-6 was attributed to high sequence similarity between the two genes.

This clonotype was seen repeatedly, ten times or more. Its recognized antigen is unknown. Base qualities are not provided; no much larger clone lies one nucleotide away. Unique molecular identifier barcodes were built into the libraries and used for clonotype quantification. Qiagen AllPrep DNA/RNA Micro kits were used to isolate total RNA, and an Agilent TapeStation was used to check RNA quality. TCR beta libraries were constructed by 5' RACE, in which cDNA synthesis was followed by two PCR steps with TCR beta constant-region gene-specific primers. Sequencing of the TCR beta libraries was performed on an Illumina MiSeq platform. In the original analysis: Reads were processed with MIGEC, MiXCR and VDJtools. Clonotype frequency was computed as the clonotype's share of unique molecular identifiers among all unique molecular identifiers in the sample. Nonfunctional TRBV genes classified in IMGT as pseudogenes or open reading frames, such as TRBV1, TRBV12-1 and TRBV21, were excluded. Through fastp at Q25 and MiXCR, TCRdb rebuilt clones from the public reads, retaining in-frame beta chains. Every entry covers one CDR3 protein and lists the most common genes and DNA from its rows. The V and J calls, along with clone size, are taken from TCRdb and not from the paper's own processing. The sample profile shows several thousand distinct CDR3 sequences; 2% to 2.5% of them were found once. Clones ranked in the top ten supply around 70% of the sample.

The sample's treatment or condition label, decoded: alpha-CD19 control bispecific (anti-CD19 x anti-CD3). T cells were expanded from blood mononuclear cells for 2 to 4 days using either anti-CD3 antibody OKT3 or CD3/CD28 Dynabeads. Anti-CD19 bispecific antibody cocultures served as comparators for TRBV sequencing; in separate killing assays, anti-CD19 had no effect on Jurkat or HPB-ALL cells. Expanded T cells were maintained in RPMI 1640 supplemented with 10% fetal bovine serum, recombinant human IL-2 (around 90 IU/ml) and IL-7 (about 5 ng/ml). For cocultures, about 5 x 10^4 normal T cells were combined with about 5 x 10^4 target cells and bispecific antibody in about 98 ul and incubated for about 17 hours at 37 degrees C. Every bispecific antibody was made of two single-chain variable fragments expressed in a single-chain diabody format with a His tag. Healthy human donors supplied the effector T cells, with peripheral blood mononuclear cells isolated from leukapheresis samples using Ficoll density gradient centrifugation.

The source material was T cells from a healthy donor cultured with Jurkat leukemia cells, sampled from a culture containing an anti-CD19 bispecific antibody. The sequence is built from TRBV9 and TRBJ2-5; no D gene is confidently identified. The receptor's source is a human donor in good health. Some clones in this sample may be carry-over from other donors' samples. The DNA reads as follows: TGTGCCAGCAGCCCGCCGTACCAAGAGACCCAGTACTTC. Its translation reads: CASSPPYQETQYF.